The next 13 T cell receptor beta chains were all read from a single sample in a study of blood T cells in healthy people across ages. Primed by a sample-barcoded 5' primer and a J-beta primer mix, a second PCR proceeded for about 6 to 11 cycles. TCRdb used MiXCR to reprocess the 5' RACE reads, holding one entry per CDR3 protein. This sample has roughly 550,000 distinct CDR3 sequences, with 24% found just once. The data also belong to a second study, concerning T cells of mothers and their children.

Source material: blood. These receptors were obtained from a boy aged 5-17 years in good health.

This chain uses TRBV5-1 with TRBJ1-4; 7 positions agree with TRBD1. The CDR3 is 14 residues long. Germline V lookup: CDR1 SGHRS, CDR2 YFSETQ. V was pared by 1 base and J by 8 bases, with 5 bases of the junction left unmatched. The CDR3 loop reads CASSLQGDGEKLFF. CDR3 bases: TGCGCCAGCAGCTTGCAGGGGGACGGGGAAAAACTGTTTTTT. Full variable domain (missing parts from reference TRBV5-1 and TRBJ1-4): KAGVTQTPRYLIKTRGQQVTLSCSPISGHRSVSWYQQTPGQGLQFLFEYFSETQRNKGNFPGRFSGRQFSNSRSEMNVSTLELGDSALYLCASSLQGDGEKLFFGSGTQLSVL.

At least ten counts were recorded for this clonotype. J is TRBJ2-5 and V is TRBV14; D remains ambiguous. The assigned J gene may be wrong: the sequence end matches TRBJ2-7 better. This CDR3 contains 15 residues. Per the germline V gene, CDR1 is SGHDN and CDR2 is FVKESK. This CDR3 reads CASSQEENRLYEQYF. CDR3 in DNA: TGTGCCAGCAGCCAAGAGGAGAATAGACTCTACGAGCAGTACTTC.

In this sample, this clonotype turned up a few times. J is TRBJ2-5 and V is TRBV6-5; perhaps TRBD2 as D (6 bases). From germline, CDR1 is MNHEY and CDR2 SVGAGI. The CDR3 sequence is 15 residues long. The V end lost 3 bases, the J end lost 3 bases, and 14 bases lay between the germline ends. The CDR3 coding sequence is TGTGCCAGCAGTTATTGGCGGGGCCGTGAAGAGACCCAGTACTTC. It translates to CASSYWRGREETQYF.

The gene calls are TRBV7-2 and TRBJ2-5, with 13 positions matching TRBD2. The germline gives CDR1 SGHTA, CDR2 FQGNSA. The J segment lost 7 bases and the V segment lost 6 bases, leaving 14 bases of the junction unmatched. The CDR3 is 17 amino acids. The CDR3 loop is CASRLTSGRAVVGTQYF. CDR3 bases: TGTGCCAGCAGACTAACTAGCGGGAGGGCCGTAGTTGGGACCCAGTACTTC.

The rearrangement joins TRBV7-2 to TRBJ2-7; D is unresolved. Deletions cut 4 bases from V and 2 bases from J, with 12 bases between. CDR3 length: 14 residues. CDR1 and CDR2 from the germline V gene are SGHTA and FQGNSA. CDR3 nucleotide sequence: TGTGCCAGCAGCTCGAGGACGGGTCCCTACGAGCAGTACTTC. Encoded protein: CASSSRTGPYEQYF.

With respect to this clonotype: One junction end disagrees with the germline gene, perhaps due to a read error. The rearrangement links TRBV6-1 to TRBJ2-7; 7 bases are shared with TRBD1. This CDR3 has 14 amino acids. Germline CDR1 MNHNS, CDR2 SASEGT. CDR3 protein: CASSEGTVVYEQYF. In DNA form, the CDR3 reads TGTGCCAGCAGCGAAGGGACAGTTGTCTACGAGCAGTACTTC.

About this clonotype: A read error may produce the germline difference seen at one junction end. The chain carries TRBV2 and TRBJ2-5; D ambiguous. This CDR3 region has 12 residues. Looked up from germline, CDR1 is SNHLY and CDR2 is FYNNEI. The CDR3 coding sequence is TGTGCCAGCAGCAAGGGCGCCGAGAACCAGTACTTC. It translates to CASSKGAENQYF.

The chain combines TRBV27 with TRBJ1-2; D unclear. Germline CDR1 and CDR2: MNHEY and SMNVEV (reference sequence). The CDR3 is 12 amino acids. Trimming took off 6 bases at V and 8 bases at J, with 13 bases between the two ends. CDR3 in DNA: TGTGCCAGCAGCCGCGGTAACATGGGCTACACCTTC. Amino acids: CASSRGNMGYTF.

The V gene is TRBV7-9, the J gene TRBJ2-7; D is undetermined. Trimming stripped 7 bases from V and 4 bases from J, with 17 bases between. CDR1 is SEHNR and CDR2 is FQNEAQ in the germline V gene (reference sequence). This CDR3 spans 14 amino acids. CDR3 in amino acids: CASNDAADQYEQYF. In DNA form, the CDR3 reads TGTGCCAGCAACGACGCGGCAGACCAATACGAGCAGTACTTC.

In the case of this clonotype: At one of its ends the junction is not consistent with the germline gene, which may arise from a read error. The gene calls are TRBV7-2 and TRBJ2-5, with D hard to call. Germline V gene sequence: CDR1 SGHTA, CDR2 FQGNSA. This CDR3 is 15 amino acids long. The CDR3 sequence is CASSLGSLPQETQHF. The CDR3 coding sequence is TGTGCCAGCAGCTTAGGTTCCTTACCTCAAGAGACCCAGCACTTC.

At least ten counts were recorded for this clonotype. The chain combines TRBV4-1 with TRBJ2-5; 8 nucleotides line up with TRBD2. CDR3 length: 13 residues. Trimming cost V 2 bases and J 5 bases; bases outside gene matches: 1. CDR1 is MGHRA, CDR2 YSYEKL, per germline. This CDR3 is CASSQTGGETQYF. The CDR3 DNA reads TGCGCCAGCAGCCAAACGGGAGGGGAGACCCAGTACTTC.

This clonotype was picked up a small number of times. V and J are TRBV25-1 and TRBJ2-5; possible D gene TRBD2, 5 bases. The end of the DNA aligns better with TRBJ2-7, so the J call may be wrong. The CDR3 spans 10 residues. CDR1 and CDR2 (germline): MGHDK, SYGVNS. The chain's CDR3 is CASGEYEQYF. The CDR3 coding sequence is TGTGCCAGCGGGGAGTACGAGCAGTACTTC.

J is TRBJ2-7 and V is TRBV11-2; TRBD2 is a possible D gene (5 bases). Trimming removed 3 bases from V and 6 bases from J, with 9 bases in between. Germline V lookup: CDR1 SGHAT, CDR2 FQNNGV. This CDR3 comprises 12 residues. The CDR3 DNA follows: TGTGCCAGCAGCTTCTCGAGGGCCGAGCAGTACTTC. Translating it yields CASSFSRAEQYF. The whole variable domain, remainder taken from reference TRBV11-2 and TRBJ2-7, is EAGVAQSPRYKIIEKRQSVAFWCNPISGHATLYWYQQILGQGPKLLIQFQNNGVVDDSQLPKDRFSAERLKGVDSTLKIQPAKLEDSAVYLCASSFSRAEQYFGPGTRLTVT.